These T cell receptor beta chains were read from a single sample in a study of blood T cell repertoires in COVID-19. Measured with immunoSEQ multiplex PCR; TCRdb has only the in-frame clones, and not every one. The sample has 200,000 to 300,000 clones; approximately 84% are singletons. Sequencing used peripheral blood. The origin of the receptors is a woman older than 75 with acute or convalescent COVID-19. Each CDR3 is given with its conserved first and last residue. The order of the fields is clone size, V gene, J gene, D gene, CDR3 protein, CDR3 DNA. The D gene is left open where the match is weak. The size of a clone is reported for some rows only, either as once, few or many, or as a class for expanded clones.

clone_size: .; v_call: TRBV18; j_call: TRBJ2-1; d_call: .; cdr3_aa: CASSPAASYNEQFF; cdr3_nt: TGTGCCAGCTCACCAGCTGCCAGCTACAATGAGCAGTTCTTC
clone_size: .; v_call: TRBV19; j_call: TRBJ2-5; d_call: TRBD2; cdr3_aa: CASRPEAGGRRTQYF; cdr3_nt: TGTGCCAGTAGACCCGAAGCGGGGGGGCGGCGGACCCAGTACTTC
clone_size: .; v_call: TRBV9; j_call: TRBJ2-7; d_call: .; cdr3_aa: CASSVAAGSYEQYF; cdr3_nt: TGTGCCAGCAGCGTAGCCGCAGGGTCCTACGAGCAGTACTTC
clone_size: .; v_call: TRBV19; j_call: TRBJ1-2; d_call: .; cdr3_aa: CASSGFDGYTF; cdr3_nt: TGTGCCAGCTCAGGGTTTGATGGCTACACCTTC
clone_size: .; v_call: TRBV28; j_call: TRBJ2-2; d_call: .; cdr3_aa: CASSLAGTNTGELFF; cdr3_nt: TGTGCCAGCAGTTTAGCAGGGACGAACACCGGGGAGCTGTTTTTT
clone_size: .; v_call: TRBV5-4; j_call: TRBJ1-5; d_call: TRBD1; cdr3_aa: CASSIQGARQPQHF; cdr3_nt: TGTGCCAGCAGCATACAGGGGGCGCGACAGCCCCAGCATTTT
clone_size: .; v_call: TRBV5-1; j_call: TRBJ2-6; d_call: .; cdr3_aa: CASRITQGTGSGANVLTF; cdr3_nt: TGCGCCAGCAGGATTACTCAGGGAACTGGCTCTGGGGCCAACGTCCTGACTTTC
clone_size: few; v_call: TRBV4-1; j_call: TRBJ1-5; d_call: .; cdr3_aa: CASSQDGGGGQPQHF; cdr3_nt: TGCGCCAGCAGCCAAGATGGAGGGGGGGGTCAGCCCCAGCATTTT
clone_size: .; v_call: TRBV1; j_call: TRBJ2-7; d_call: .; cdr3_aa: CTSSQGQGDEQYF; cdr3_nt: TGCACCAGCAGCCAGGGACAGGGTGACGAGCAGTACTTC
clone_size: .; v_call: TRBV18; j_call: TRBJ1-2; d_call: TRBD1; cdr3_aa: CASSAGTGKGNYGYTF; cdr3_nt: TGTGCCAGCTCCGCCGGGACAGGAAAGGGTAACTATGGCTACACCTTC
clone_size: once; v_call: TRBV3-1/TRBV3-2; j_call: TRBJ2-3; d_call: TRBD1; cdr3_aa: CASSHGTGTDTQYF; cdr3_nt: TGTGCCAGCAGCCACGGGACAGGTACAGATACGCAGTATTTT
clone_size: .; v_call: TRBV18; j_call: TRBJ2-1; d_call: .; cdr3_aa: CASSPPQRYNEQFF; cdr3_nt: TGTGCCAGCTCACCACCGCAGCGATACAATGAGCAGTTCTTC
clone_size: few; v_call: TRBV28; j_call: TRBJ1-2; d_call: .; cdr3_aa: CASSPFPGYGYTF; cdr3_nt: TGTGCCAGCAGCCCCTTCCCGGGGTATGGCTACACCTTC
clone_size: .; v_call: TRBV7-9; j_call: TRBJ1-6; d_call: .; cdr3_aa: CASSTGQINSPLHF; cdr3_nt: TGTGCCAGCAGCACCGGACAGATTAATTCACCCCTCCACTTT
clone_size: .; v_call: TRBV2; j_call: TRBJ2-7; d_call: TRBD1; cdr3_aa: CASTWTGAYEQYF; cdr3_nt: TGTGCCAGCACGTGGACAGGAGCCTACGAGCAGTACTTC
clone_size: .; v_call: TRBV6-2/TRBV6-3; j_call: TRBJ1-2; d_call: TRBD1; cdr3_aa: CASSYYTGTGGRSGYTF; cdr3_nt: TGTGCCAGCAGTTATTATACCGGGACAGGGGGCAGAAGTGGCTACACCTTC
clone_size: .; v_call: TRBV12-3/TRBV12-4; j_call: TRBJ1-1; d_call: .; cdr3_aa: CASSLKVSGEAFF; cdr3_nt: TGTGCCAGCAGCTTAAAAGTCAGCGGTGAAGCTTTCTTT
clone_size: .; v_call: TRBV19; j_call: TRBJ1-5; d_call: TRBD1; cdr3_aa: CASSLGQLQPQHF; cdr3_nt: TGTGCCAGTAGCCTGGGACAGCTTCAGCCCCAGCATTTT
clone_size: .; v_call: TRBV7-8; j_call: TRBJ2-5; d_call: TRBD2; cdr3_aa: CASKRRRTSGGLGETQYF; cdr3_nt: TGTGCCAGCAAACGTAGAAGGACTAGCGGGGGGTTGGGAGAGACCCAGTACTTC
clone_size: few; v_call: TRBV5-1; j_call: TRBJ1-1; d_call: TRBD1; cdr3_aa: CASSLGSGTGVTEAFF; cdr3_nt: TGCGCCAGCAGCTTGGGGTCGGGGACAGGGGTTACTGAAGCTTTCTTT
clone_size: .; v_call: TRBV7-9; j_call: TRBJ2-5; d_call: .; cdr3_aa: CASSLRGDSQGGETQYF; cdr3_nt: TGTGCCAGCAGCTTAAGGGGCGACAGCCAAGGGGGAGAGACCCAGTACTTC
clone_size: once; v_call: TRBV7-2; j_call: TRBJ1-5; d_call: TRBD1; cdr3_aa: CASSRDRGVRPQHF; cdr3_nt: TGTGCCAGCAGTAGGGACAGGGGGGTTCGGCCCCAGCATTTT
clone_size: .; v_call: TRBV6-1; j_call: TRBJ1-1; d_call: TRBD1; cdr3_aa: CASSDRVTGVLNTEAFF; cdr3_nt: TGTGCCAGCAGTGACCGGGTAACAGGGGTGTTGAACACTGAAGCTTTCTTT
clone_size: .; v_call: TRBV6-2/TRBV6-3; j_call: TRBJ2-7; d_call: TRBD1; cdr3_aa: CASSYHRTGVNEQYF; cdr3_nt: TGTGCCAGCAGTTACCACAGGACAGGGGTGAACGAGCAGTACTTC
clone_size: .; v_call: TRBV2; j_call: TRBJ2-2; d_call: .; cdr3_aa: CASSEKWERTGELFF; cdr3_nt: TGTGCCAGCAGTGAAAAGTGGGAGCGCACCGGGGAGCTGTTTTTT
clone_size: .; v_call: TRBV19; j_call: TRBJ2-1; d_call: TRBD2; cdr3_aa: CASSIDPGLASYNEQFF; cdr3_nt: TGTGCCAGTAGTATCGACCCGGGACTAGCCTCCTACAATGAGCAGTTCTTC
clone_size: few; v_call: TRBV7-8; j_call: TRBJ2-2; d_call: .; cdr3_aa: CASSRDSGTNTGELFF; cdr3_nt: TGTGCCAGCAGCCGAGACAGCGGAACAAACACCGGGGAGCTGTTTTTT
clone_size: once; v_call: TRBV4-3; j_call: TRBJ1-4; d_call: TRBD1; cdr3_aa: CASSLLGQGAKNEKLFF; cdr3_nt: TGCGCCAGCAGCCTTTTAGGACAGGGGGCGAAGAATGAAAAACTGTTTTTT
clone_size: few; v_call: TRBV27; j_call: TRBJ1-6; d_call: TRBD1; cdr3_aa: CASSPGQQNSPLHF; cdr3_nt: TGTGCCAGCAGTCCGGGACAGCAGAATTCACCCCTCCACTTT
clone_size: .; v_call: TRBV12-3/TRBV12-4; j_call: TRBJ1-1; d_call: .; cdr3_aa: CASSGQKNTEAFF; cdr3_nt: TGTGCCAGCAGTGGACAAAAGAACACTGAAGCTTTCTTT
clone_size: .; v_call: TRBV18; j_call: TRBJ1-1; d_call: .; cdr3_aa: CASSPGRGTEAFF; cdr3_nt: TGTGCCAGCTCACCGGGTAGGGGCACTGAAGCTTTCTTT
clone_size: .; v_call: TRBV24-1; j_call: TRBJ2-1; d_call: .; cdr3_aa: CATSLESEQFF; cdr3_nt: TGTGCCACCAGCCTAGAGAGTGAGCAGTTCTTC
clone_size: .; v_call: TRBV7-2; j_call: TRBJ2-7; d_call: TRBD2; cdr3_aa: CASSLGLAGTIYEQYF; cdr3_nt: TGTGCCAGCAGCTTGGGACTAGCGGGGACTATCTACGAGCAGTACTTC
clone_size: .; v_call: TRBV18; j_call: TRBJ2-5; d_call: .; cdr3_aa: CASSPRTGDEETQYF; cdr3_nt: TGTGCCAGCTCACCACGCACAGGCGACGAAGAGACCCAGTACTTC
clone_size: once; v_call: TRBV6-2/TRBV6-3; j_call: TRBJ2-7; d_call: TRBD1; cdr3_aa: CASSYKLGQRTYEQYF; cdr3_nt: TGTGCCAGCAGTTACAAGTTGGGACAGCGAACCTACGAGCAGTACTTC
clone_size: .; v_call: TRBV7-9; j_call: TRBJ2-7; d_call: .; cdr3_aa: CASSLALSSEQYF; cdr3_nt: TGTGCCAGCAGCTTAGCCCTTAGCAGCGAGCAGTACTTC
clone_size: .; v_call: TRBV18; j_call: TRBJ2-2; d_call: TRBD2; cdr3_aa: CASSPLSTSGRLNTGELFF; cdr3_nt: TGTGCCAGCTCACCACTCTCAACTAGCGGGAGGCTTAACACCGGGGAGCTGTTTTTT
clone_size: .; v_call: TRBV9; j_call: TRBJ2-1; d_call: TRBD1; cdr3_aa: CASSARTGADEQFF; cdr3_nt: TGTGCCAGCAGCGCCCGGACAGGGGCCGATGAGCAGTTCTTC
clone_size: .; v_call: TRBV6-5; j_call: TRBJ1-2; d_call: .; cdr3_aa: CASSYEFRGANYGYTF; cdr3_nt: TGTGCCAGCAGTTACGAGTTCCGGGGTGCTAACTATGGCTACACCTTC
clone_size: .; v_call: TRBV7-2; j_call: TRBJ2-2; d_call: .; cdr3_aa: CASSSTQGIGELFF; cdr3_nt: TGTGCCAGCAGCTCAACGCAGGGGATTGGGGAGCTGTTTTTT
clone_size: .; v_call: TRBV21-1; j_call: TRBJ1-5; d_call: .; cdr3_aa: CASLRQGLRNQPQHF; cdr3_nt: TGTGCCAGCCTTCGACAGGGCTTAAGAAATCAGCCCCAGCATTTT
clone_size: .; v_call: TRBV15; j_call: TRBJ2-2; d_call: .; cdr3_aa: CATSRATGTNTGELFF; cdr3_nt: TGTGCCACCAGCAGAGCGACAGGCACGAACACCGGGGAGCTGTTTTTT
clone_size: .; v_call: TRBV15; j_call: TRBJ2-3; d_call: TRBD2; cdr3_aa: CATSRRGGSTDTQYF; cdr3_nt: TGTGCCACCAGCAGACGGGGGGGTAGCACAGATACGCAGTATTTT
clone_size: .; v_call: TRBV7-9; j_call: TRBJ1-2; d_call: TRBD1; cdr3_aa: CASSPRTGGSGGYTF; cdr3_nt: TGTGCCAGCAGCCCCAGGACAGGGGGCTCTGGTGGCTACACCTTC
clone_size: once; v_call: TRBV29-1; j_call: TRBJ2-5; d_call: TRBD2; cdr3_aa: CSVVLAGMRETQYF; cdr3_nt: TGCAGCGTTGTGCTAGCGGGTATGAGGGAGACCCAGTACTTC
clone_size: .; v_call: TRBV30; j_call: TRBJ2-1; d_call: .; cdr3_aa: CAWSPASSYNEQFF; cdr3_nt: TGTGCCTGGAGTCCCGCGAGCTCCTACAATGAGCAGTTCTTC
clone_size: .; v_call: TRBV6-5; j_call: TRBJ2-1; d_call: .; cdr3_aa: CASTGQDNEQFF; cdr3_nt: TGTGCCAGCACTGGGCAGGACAATGAGCAGTTCTTC
clone_size: .; v_call: TRBV5-1; j_call: TRBJ1-4; d_call: .; cdr3_aa: CASSLTQGYNEKLFF; cdr3_nt: TGCGCCAGCAGCTTGACCCAGGGTTATAATGAAAAACTGTTTTTT
clone_size: once; v_call: TRBV19; j_call: TRBJ1-2; d_call: .; cdr3_aa: CASSTMTADNNYGYTF; cdr3_nt: TGTGCCAGTAGTACAATGACAGCCGATAATAACTATGGCTACACCTTC
clone_size: .; v_call: TRBV6-1; j_call: TRBJ2-1; d_call: .; cdr3_aa: CASSVPTTKGLNEQFF; cdr3_nt: TGTGCCAGCAGTGTTCCGACTACAAAAGGACTCAATGAGCAGTTCTTC
clone_size: .; v_call: TRBV15; j_call: TRBJ1-5; d_call: .; cdr3_aa: CATSRDGGASQPQHF; cdr3_nt: TGTGCCACCAGCAGAGATGGCGGGGCCAGCCAGCCCCAGCATTTT
clone_size: .; v_call: TRBV7-2; j_call: TRBJ2-1; d_call: TRBD2; cdr3_aa: CASSPTSGSGDEQFF; cdr3_nt: TGTGCCAGCAGCCCCACTAGCGGGAGCGGCGATGAGCAGTTCTTC
clone_size: .; v_call: TRBV5-5; j_call: TRBJ1-4; d_call: TRBD1; cdr3_aa: CASSHPGQGNEKLFF; cdr3_nt: TGTGCCAGCAGCCACCCGGGACAGGGGAATGAAAAACTGTTTTTT
clone_size: .; v_call: TRBV25-1; j_call: TRBJ1-2; d_call: .; cdr3_aa: CASSEDGRANYGYTF; cdr3_nt: TGTGCCAGCAGTGAGGATGGCAGGGCCAACTATGGCTACACCTTC
clone_size: once; v_call: TRBV7-2; j_call: TRBJ1-5; d_call: .; cdr3_aa: CASSLIPRQQPQHF; cdr3_nt: TGTGCCAGCAGCTTAATTCCACGACAACAGCCCCAGCATTTT
clone_size: .; v_call: TRBV29-1; j_call: TRBJ1-4; d_call: .; cdr3_aa: CSVEAYEKLFF; cdr3_nt: TGCAGCGTTGAGGCTTATGAAAAACTGTTTTTT
clone_size: .; v_call: TRBV3-1/TRBV3-2; j_call: TRBJ1-2; d_call: .; cdr3_aa: CASSQQIYGYTF; cdr3_nt: TGTGCCAGCAGCCAACAGATATATGGCTACACCTTC
clone_size: .; v_call: TRBV5-6; j_call: TRBJ1-1; d_call: TRBD1; cdr3_aa: CASSLGTGQTEAFF; cdr3_nt: TGTGCCAGCAGCTTGGGGACAGGGCAGACTGAAGCTTTCTTT